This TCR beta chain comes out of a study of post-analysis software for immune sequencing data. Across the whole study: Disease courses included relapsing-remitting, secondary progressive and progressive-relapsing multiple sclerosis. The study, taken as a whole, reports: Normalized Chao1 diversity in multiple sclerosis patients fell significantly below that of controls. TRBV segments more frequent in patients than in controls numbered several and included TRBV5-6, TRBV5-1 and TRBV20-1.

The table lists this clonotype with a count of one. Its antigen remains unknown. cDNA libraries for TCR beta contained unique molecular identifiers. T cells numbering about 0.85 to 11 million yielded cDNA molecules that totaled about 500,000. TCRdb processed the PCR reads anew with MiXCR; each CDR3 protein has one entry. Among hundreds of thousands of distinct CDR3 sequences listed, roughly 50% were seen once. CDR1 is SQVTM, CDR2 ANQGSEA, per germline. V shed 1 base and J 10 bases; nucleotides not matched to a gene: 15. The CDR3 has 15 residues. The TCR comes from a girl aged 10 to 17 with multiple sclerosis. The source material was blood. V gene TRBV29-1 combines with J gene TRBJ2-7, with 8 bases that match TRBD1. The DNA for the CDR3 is TGCAGCGTTGAAGTACGAAGACAGGGGCCTCAGGCCCAGTACTTC. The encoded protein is CSVEVRRQGPQAQYF.